The 12 T cell receptor beta chains presented below share a single source sample, sequenced in a study of monozygotic twins with cystic fibrosis (dated by TCRdb to 2020 to 2022). The method was the immunoSEQ multiplex PCR assay. As stored in TCRdb, this immuneACCESS dataset retains in-frame rearrangements with V and J assigned. A fraction of the clones does not appear; measured against another copy, unresolved V genes explain less than half of the discrepancy, and the remainder lacks a known reason. Counted in this sample were about 36,000 clones; approximately 87% of them appeared once. The top ten clones comprise around 1.7% of the sample. The sequencing input was blood. The receptor set was obtained from a girl aged 2 to 9 with cystic fibrosis.

The rearrangement links TRBV2 to TRBJ1-6; 7 bases line up with TRBD1. The germline gives CDR1 SNHLY, CDR2 FYNNEI. The CDR3 contains 17 residues. After removal of 6 bases from V and 6 bases from J, the junction contained 14 bases not matched to a gene. The CDR3 is CASSLVGPGQSNSPLHF. In DNA form, the CDR3 reads TGTGCCAGCAGCCTGGTTGGTCCGGGACAGTCTAATTCACCCCTCCACTTT.

The V gene is TRBV19, the J gene TRBJ2-1, with 9 bases aligning to TRBD2. The length of the CDR3 is 12 residues. CDR1 is LNHDA and CDR2 is SQIVND in the germline V gene (reference sequence). With 6 bases clipped from V and 8 bases from J, the junction kept 2 bases outside the gene matches. The CDR3 DNA sequence: TGTGCCAGTAGAGCGGGGGGATATGAGCAGTTCTTC. This encodes CASRAGGYEQFF. Full variable domain (missing parts from reference TRBV19 and TRBJ2-1): DGGITQSPKYLFRKEGQNVTLSCEQNLNHDAMYWYRQDPGQGLRLIYYSQIVNDFQKGDIAEGYSVSREKKESFPLTVTSAQKNPTAFYLCASRAGGYEQFFGPGTRLTVL.

This chain links TRBV6-6 with TRBJ2-7; no clear D gene. V was cut by 7 bases and J by 2 bases, with 9 bases left in between. This CDR3 contains 12 residues. Germline CDR1 reads MNHNY; CDR2 reads SVGAGI (reference sequence). The CDR3 bases are TGTGCCAGCAAGGTCCCTCCCTACGAGCAGTACTTC. Its protein is CASKVPPYEQYF.

The chain couples TRBV5-4 to TRBJ2-1; TRBD2 agrees at 8 bases. This CDR3 has 15 residues. V shed 0 bases and J 8 bases; nucleotides not matched to a gene: 7. Per germline, CDR1 SGHNT and CDR2 YYREEE (reference sequence). The CDR3 DNA sequence: TGTGCCAGCAGCTTGGCCGGCGGACTAGCCCATGAGCAGTTCTTC. This encodes CASSLAGGLAHEQFF.

V usage is TRBV15 and J usage is TRBJ1-1, with 9 nucleotides matching TRBD1. After removal of 3 bases from V and 4 bases from J, the junction contained 0 bases not matched to a gene. The CDR3 runs to 13 residues. The germline V gene has CDR1 LNHNV and CDR2 YYDKDF (reference sequence). The CDR3 DNA reads TGTGCCACCAGCAGGACAGGGGGCACTGAAGCTTTCTTT. As protein: CATSRTGGTEAFF.

This CDR3 reads CASSLTPSGPTDTQYF. CDR3 DNA sequence: TGTGCCAGCAGTTTAACCCCTAGCGGTCCCACAGATACGCAGTATTTT. The chain employs TRBV6-5 and TRBJ2-3, with 7 bases aligning to TRBD2. CDR1 is MNHEY and CDR2 is SVGAGI in the germline V gene. V lost 4 bases to trimming and J lost 2 bases; unmatched junction nucleotides: 9. CDR3 size: 16 residues.

V and J are TRBV10-3 and TRBJ2-3, with D possibly matching TRBD2 (6 bases). There are 14 residues in the CDR3. The V end lost 6 bases, the J end lost 2 bases, and 12 bases lay between the germline ends. Germline CDR1 ENHRY, CDR2 SYGVKD. CDR3 sequence reads: CAIRLGLTTDTQYF. The CDR3 DNA reads TGTGCCATCAGATTGGGACTGACCACAGATACGCAGTATTTT.

The V and J genes are TRBV6-1 and TRBJ2-3, with D perhaps matching TRBD1 (5 bases). The germline V gene has CDR1 MNHNS and CDR2 SASEGT. The CDR3 spans 13 residues. The V gene lost 1 base and the J gene lost 6 bases, with 8 bases spanning the gap. CDR3 in amino acids: CASSEGNRDTQYF. The CDR3 DNA follows: TGTGCCAGCAGTGAAGGGAACAGGGATACGCAGTATTTT.

This clone came up once. The rearrangement uses TRBV27 and TRBJ2-2; D is unclear. The CDR3 runs to 13 residues. Germline-derived CDR1 and CDR2 are MNHEY and SMNVEV (reference sequence). Trimming left V 5 bases short and J 4 bases short, with 8 bases between. The CDR3 DNA is TGTGCCAGCAGTCCTCAAGGCACCGGGGAGCTGTTTTTT. Translating gives CASSPQGTGELFF.

The chain recombines TRBV9 with TRBJ2-3; 8 bases fit TRBD1. The junction had 9 bases not matched to a gene; V was cut back by 3 bases and J by 9 bases. Germline CDR1 reads SGDLS; CDR2 reads YYNGEE. The CDR3 loop spans 14 amino acids. The CDR3, as DNA: TGTGCCAGCAGCGCTCCGGACAGGGCTCGGACGCAGTATTTT. It codes for CASSAPDRARTQYF.

The chain carries TRBV7-9 and TRBJ2-7; D unclear. The CDR3 has 11 amino acids. CDR1 and CDR2 (germline): SEHNR, FQNEAQ (reference sequence). Deletions cut 7 bases from V and 7 bases from J, with 11 bases between. The CDR3 protein is CASTSKSEQYF. The CDR3 nucleotides are TGTGCCAGCACCTCAAAATCTGAGCAGTACTTC.

This clone was counted only a few times. The V call is TRBV19, the J call TRBJ1-4; D unresolved. Trimming removed 9 bases from V and 7 bases from J, with 9 bases in between. CDR3 size: 11 residues. The germline gives CDR1 LNHDA, CDR2 SQIVND (reference sequence). The CDR3: CASQPSEKLFF. The CDR3 coding sequence is TGTGCCAGCCAGCCAAGTGAAAAACTGTTTTTT.